This T cell receptor (beta chain) originates from a study of blood T cell repertoires in COVID-19. Per the original data handling: Amplified reference gene primers provided the basis for estimating nucleated cell counts. Profiling relied on immunoSEQ multiplex PCR, and the TCRdb table lists in-frame clones only, not all of them. The V and J calls and the clone size are those of that table, but D and trimming were determined from the DNA. This sample carries around 310,000 clones, about 90% of them seen once, and the ten largest clones take 5%. The CDR3 consists of 13 residues. V was trimmed by 4 bases and J by 5 bases, leaving 12 bases between them. Germline V CDR1 and CDR2: MNHEY, SVGAGI.

Sequenced: PBMCs or T cells enriched from blood (not recorded which). The sequence was collected from a man between 25 and 39 years old who had recovered from COVID-19. The chain joins TRBV6-5 to TRBJ2-7, with D unresolved. CDR3 protein: CASSSQADHEQYF. The CDR3 coding sequence is TGTGCCAGCAGTTCGCAGGCTGACCACGAGCAGTACTTC.